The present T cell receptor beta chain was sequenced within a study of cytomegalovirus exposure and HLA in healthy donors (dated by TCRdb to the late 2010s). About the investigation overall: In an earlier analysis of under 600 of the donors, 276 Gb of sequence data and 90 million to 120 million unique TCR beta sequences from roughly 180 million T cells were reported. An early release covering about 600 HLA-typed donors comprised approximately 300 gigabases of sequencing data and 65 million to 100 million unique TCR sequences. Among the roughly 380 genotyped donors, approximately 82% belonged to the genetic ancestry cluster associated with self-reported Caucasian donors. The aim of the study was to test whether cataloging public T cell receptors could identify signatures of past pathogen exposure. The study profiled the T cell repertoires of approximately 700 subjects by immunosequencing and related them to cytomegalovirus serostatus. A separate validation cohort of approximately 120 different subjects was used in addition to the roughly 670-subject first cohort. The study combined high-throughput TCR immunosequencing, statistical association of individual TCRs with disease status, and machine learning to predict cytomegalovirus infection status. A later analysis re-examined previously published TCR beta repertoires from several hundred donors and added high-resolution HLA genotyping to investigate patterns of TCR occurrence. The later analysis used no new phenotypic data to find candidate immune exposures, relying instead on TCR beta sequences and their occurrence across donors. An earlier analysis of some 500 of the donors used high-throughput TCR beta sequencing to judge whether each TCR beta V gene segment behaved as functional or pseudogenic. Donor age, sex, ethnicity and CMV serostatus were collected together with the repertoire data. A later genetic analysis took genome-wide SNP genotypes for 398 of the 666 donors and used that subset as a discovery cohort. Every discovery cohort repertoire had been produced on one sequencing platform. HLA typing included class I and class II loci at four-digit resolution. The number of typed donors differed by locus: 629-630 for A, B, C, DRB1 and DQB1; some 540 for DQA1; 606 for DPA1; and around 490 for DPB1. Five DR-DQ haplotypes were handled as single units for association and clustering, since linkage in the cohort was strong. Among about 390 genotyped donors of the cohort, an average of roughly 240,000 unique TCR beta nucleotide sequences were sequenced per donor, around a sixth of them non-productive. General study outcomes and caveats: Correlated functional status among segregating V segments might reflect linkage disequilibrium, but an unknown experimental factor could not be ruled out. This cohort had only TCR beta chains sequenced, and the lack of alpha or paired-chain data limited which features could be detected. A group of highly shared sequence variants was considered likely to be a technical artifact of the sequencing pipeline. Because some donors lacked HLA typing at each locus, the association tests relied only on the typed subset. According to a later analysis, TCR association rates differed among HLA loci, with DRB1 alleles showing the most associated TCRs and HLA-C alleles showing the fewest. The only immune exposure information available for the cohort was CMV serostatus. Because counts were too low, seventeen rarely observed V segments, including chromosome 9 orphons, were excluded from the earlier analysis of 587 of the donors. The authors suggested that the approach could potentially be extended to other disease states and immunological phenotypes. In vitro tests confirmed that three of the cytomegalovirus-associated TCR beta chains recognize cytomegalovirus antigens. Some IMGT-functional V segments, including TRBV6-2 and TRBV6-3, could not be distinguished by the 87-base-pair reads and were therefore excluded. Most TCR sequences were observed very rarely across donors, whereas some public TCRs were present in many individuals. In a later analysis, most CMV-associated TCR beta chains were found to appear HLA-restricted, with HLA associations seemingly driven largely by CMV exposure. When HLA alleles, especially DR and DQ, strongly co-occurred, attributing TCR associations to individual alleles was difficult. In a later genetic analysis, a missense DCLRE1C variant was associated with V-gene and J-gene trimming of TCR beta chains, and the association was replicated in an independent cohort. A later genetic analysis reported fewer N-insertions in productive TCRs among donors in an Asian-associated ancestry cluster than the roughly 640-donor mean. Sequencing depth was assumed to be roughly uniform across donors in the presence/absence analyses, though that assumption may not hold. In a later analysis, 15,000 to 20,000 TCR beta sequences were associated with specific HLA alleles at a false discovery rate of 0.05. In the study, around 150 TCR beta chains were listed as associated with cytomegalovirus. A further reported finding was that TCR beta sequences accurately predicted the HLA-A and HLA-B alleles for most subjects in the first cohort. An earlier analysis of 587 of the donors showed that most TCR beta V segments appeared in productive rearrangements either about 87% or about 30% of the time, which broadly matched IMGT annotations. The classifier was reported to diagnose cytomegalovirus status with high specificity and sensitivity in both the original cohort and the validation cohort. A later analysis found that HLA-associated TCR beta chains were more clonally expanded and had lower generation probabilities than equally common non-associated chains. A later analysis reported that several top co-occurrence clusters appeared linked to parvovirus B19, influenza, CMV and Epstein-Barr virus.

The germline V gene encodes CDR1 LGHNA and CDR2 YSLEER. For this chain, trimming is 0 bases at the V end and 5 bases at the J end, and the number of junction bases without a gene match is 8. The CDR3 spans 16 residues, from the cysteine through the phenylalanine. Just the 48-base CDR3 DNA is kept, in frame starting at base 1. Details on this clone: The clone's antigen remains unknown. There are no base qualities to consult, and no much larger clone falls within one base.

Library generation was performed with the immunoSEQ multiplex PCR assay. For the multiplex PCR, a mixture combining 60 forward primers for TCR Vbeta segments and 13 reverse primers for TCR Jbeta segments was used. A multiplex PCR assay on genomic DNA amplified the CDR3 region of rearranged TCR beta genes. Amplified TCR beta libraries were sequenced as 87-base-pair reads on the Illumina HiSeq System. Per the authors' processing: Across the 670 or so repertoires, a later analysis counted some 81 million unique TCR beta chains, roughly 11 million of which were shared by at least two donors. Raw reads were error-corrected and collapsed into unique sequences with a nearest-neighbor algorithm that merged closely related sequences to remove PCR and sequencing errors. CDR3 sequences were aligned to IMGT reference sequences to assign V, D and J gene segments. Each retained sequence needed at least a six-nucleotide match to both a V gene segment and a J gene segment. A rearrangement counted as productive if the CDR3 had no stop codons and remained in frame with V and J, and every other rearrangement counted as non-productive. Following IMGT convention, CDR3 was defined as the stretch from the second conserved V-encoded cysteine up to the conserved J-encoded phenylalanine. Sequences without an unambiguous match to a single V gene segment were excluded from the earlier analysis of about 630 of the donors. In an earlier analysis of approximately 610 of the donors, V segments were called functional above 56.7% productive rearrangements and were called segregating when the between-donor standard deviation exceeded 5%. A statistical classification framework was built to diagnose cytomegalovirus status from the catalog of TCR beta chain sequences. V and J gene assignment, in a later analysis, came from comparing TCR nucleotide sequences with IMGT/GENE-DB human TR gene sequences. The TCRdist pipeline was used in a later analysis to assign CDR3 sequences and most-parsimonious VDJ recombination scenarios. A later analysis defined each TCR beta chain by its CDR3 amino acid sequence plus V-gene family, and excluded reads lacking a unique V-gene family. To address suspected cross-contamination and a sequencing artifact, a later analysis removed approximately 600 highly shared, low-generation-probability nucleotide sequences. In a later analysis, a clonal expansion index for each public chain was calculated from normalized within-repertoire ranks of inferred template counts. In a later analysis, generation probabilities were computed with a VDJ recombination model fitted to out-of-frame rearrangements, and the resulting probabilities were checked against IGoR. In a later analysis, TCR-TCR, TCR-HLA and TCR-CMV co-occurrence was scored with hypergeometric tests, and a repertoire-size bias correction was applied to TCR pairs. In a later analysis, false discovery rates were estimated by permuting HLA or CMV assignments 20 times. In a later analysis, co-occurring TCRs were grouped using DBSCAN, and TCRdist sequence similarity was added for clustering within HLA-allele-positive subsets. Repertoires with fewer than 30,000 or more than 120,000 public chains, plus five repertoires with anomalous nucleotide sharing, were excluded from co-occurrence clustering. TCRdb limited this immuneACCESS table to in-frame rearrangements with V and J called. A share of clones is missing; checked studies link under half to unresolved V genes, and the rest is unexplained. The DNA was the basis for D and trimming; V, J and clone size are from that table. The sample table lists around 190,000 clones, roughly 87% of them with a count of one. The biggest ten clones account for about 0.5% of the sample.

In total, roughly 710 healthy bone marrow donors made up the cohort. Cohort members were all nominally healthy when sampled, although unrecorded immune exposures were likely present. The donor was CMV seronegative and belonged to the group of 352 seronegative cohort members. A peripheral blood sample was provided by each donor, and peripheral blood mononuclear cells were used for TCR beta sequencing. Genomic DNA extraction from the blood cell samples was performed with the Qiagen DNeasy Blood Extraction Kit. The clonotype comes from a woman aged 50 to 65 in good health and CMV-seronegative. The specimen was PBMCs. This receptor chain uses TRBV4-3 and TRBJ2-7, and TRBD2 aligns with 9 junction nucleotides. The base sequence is TGCGCCAGCAGCCAAGAAGGCGGGGGGGCCTTTCACGAGCAGTACTTC. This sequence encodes CASSQEGGGAFHEQYF.